These T cell receptor beta chains were read from a single sample in a study of long-term antiretroviral therapy in people with HIV. Profiling relied on immunoSEQ multiplex PCR, and the TCRdb table lists in-frame clones only, not all of them. The table records 20,000 or so clones, over 80% of them present only once. The input for sequencing was unsorted PBMCs, taken 1.8 years before starting antiretroviral therapy. The receptor source for this set is a man in his fifties with HIV. CDR3s include the opening cysteine and the closing phenylalanine or tryptophan. A D gene is named only where the DNA matches it firmly. Some rows have no size entry. The others give once, few or many, or a class for an expanded clone.

d_call	v_call	j_call	clone_size	cdr3_nt	cdr3_aa
-	TRBV7-9	TRBJ2-1	once	TGTGCCAGCAGCGACAGCCGAGGGGGGGCCTACAATGAGCAGTTCTTC	CASSDSRGGAYNEQFF
-	TRBV27	TRBJ1-6	-	TGTGCCAGCACCGTATCGCAGGGGTTTAGTTTGGGACCCCTCCACTTT	CASTVSQGFSLGPLHF
-	TRBV5-6	TRBJ2-7	few	TGTGCCAGCAGCCGATATACAGGAGAGCAGTACTTC	CASSRYTGEQYF
TRBD1	TRBV5-1	TRBJ1-1	-	TGCGCCAGCAGCCCGGACAGGGTGAACACTGAAGCTTTCTTT	CASSPDRVNTEAFF
TRBD1	TRBV7-2	TRBJ2-1	-	TGTGCCAGCAGCTTATTCCGGGACAGGGCCTACAATGAGCAGTTCTTC	CASSLFRDRAYNEQFF
TRBD1	TRBV6-6	TRBJ1-5	-	TGTGCCAGCAGTTACCAAGTGGCAGGGGGCATTCAGCCCCAGCATTTT	CASSYQVAGGIQPQHF
TRBD2	TRBV6-6	TRBJ2-7	-	TGTGCCAGCAGTTACTCCGGGAGGGCCTACGAGCAGTACTTC	CASSYSGRAYEQYF
-	TRBV12-5	TRBJ1-1	few	TGTGCTAGTGGCCCAGTCTCGAACACTGAAGCTTTCTTT	CASGPVSNTEAFF
-	TRBV10-3	TRBJ1-5	-	TGTGCCATCAGTGAAAGCAGGAGTAATCAGCCCCAGCATTTT	CAISESRSNQPQHF
-	TRBV13	TRBJ1-3	-	TGTGCCAGCAGCTTTGGGGGCCTCTCTGGAAACACCATATATTTT	CASSFGGLSGNTIYF
-	TRBV11-2	TRBJ2-1	-	TGTGCCAGCAGCAAGTCAGGCGATGAGCAGTTCTTC	CASSKSGDEQFF
-	TRBV10-3	TRBJ1-4	once	TGTGCCATCAGTTTCTCAAATACAGACAAAGGCGAAAAACTGTTTTTT	CAISFSNTDKGEKLFF
TRBD2	TRBV19	TRBJ2-5	-	TGTGCCAGTAGTATCCCAGGACTAGCGGGAGATGAGACCCAGTACTTC	CASSIPGLAGDETQYF
-	TRBV18	TRBJ2-7	-	TGTGCCAGCTCAATCTCGGACGGCTACGAGCAGTACTTC	CASSISDGYEQYF
-	TRBV5-1	TRBJ2-1	-	TGCGCCAGCAGCTTGGTTCCGGGAGAGTCCTACAATGAGCAGTTCTTC	CASSLVPGESYNEQFF
TRBD2	TRBV5-1	TRBJ2-3	-	TGCGCCAGCAGCTTGGGACTAGCGGGAAGCACAGATACGCAGTATTTT	CASSLGLAGSTDTQYF
-	TRBV7-9	TRBJ1-2	few	TGTGCCAGCACTAACACCCCCGGGACAATATTTGGCTACACCTTC	CASTNTPGTIFGYTF
-	TRBV5-1	TRBJ1-3	-	TGCGCCAGCAGCTTTTTGGGGTTGGCTGGAAACACCATATATTTT	CASSFLGLAGNTIYF
-	TRBV7-9	TRBJ1-1	-	TGTGCCAGCAGCAAAAAAGCCAGGGATTTAACTGAAGCTTTCTTT	CASSKKARDLTEAFF
TRBD1	TRBV18	TRBJ2-1	-	TGTGCCAGCTCACCAGCCCAGGACAGGCAAAATGAGCAGTTCTTC	CASSPAQDRQNEQFF
-	TRBV28	TRBJ1-4	-	TGTGCCAGCGGGGGGAGGTATGAAAAACTGTTTTTT	CASGGRYEKLFF
TRBD1	TRBV15	TRBJ2-7	-	TGTGCCACCAGCAGAGTTGGGACAGGGTTCGAGCAGTACTTC	CATSRVGTGFEQYF
TRBD1	TRBV5-1	TRBJ2-5	-	TGCGCCAGCAGCTTTACCGGGACAGGCGAAGAGACCCAGTACTTC	CASSFTGTGEETQYF
-	TRBV7-9	TRBJ2-5	-	TGTGCCAGCAGCCCGGGAGCCGGAGGGCCCCGCGAGACCCAGTACTTC	CASSPGAGGPRETQYF
-	TRBV28	TRBJ1-2	few	TGTGCCAGCAGTTTATCCCGGGCGGGGGTAGGGGGCTACACCTTC	CASSLSRAGVGGYTF
TRBD1	TRBV7-9	TRBJ1-1	-	TGTGCCAGCAGCGGGACAGGGGGCAACACTGAAGCTTTCTTT	CASSGTGGNTEAFF
TRBD2	TRBV5-6	TRBJ2-2	-	TGTGCCAGCAGCTCCCTCGGGACTAGCGGGTGGGTCGGGACCGGGGAGCTGTTTTTT	CASSSLGTSGWVGTGELFF
TRBD1	TRBV10-3	TRBJ2-7	-	TGTGCCATCAGTGACTTTGGTCTTACGAGGACAGGGAAGTACGAGCAGTACTTC	CAISDFGLTRTGKYEQYF
-	TRBV5-1	TRBJ1-2	-	TGCGCCAGCAGCTGGGGGGCCGCCGATTATGGCTACACCTTC	CASSWGAADYGYTF
-	TRBV28	TRBJ2-2	-	TGTGCCAGCAGCTATGGGGCGGAATGGACCGGGGAGCTGTTTTTT	CASSYGAEWTGELFF
TRBD1	TRBV19	TRBJ1-5	-	TGTGCCAGTAGTAGGCAGGGGGACCTCAATCAGCCCCAGCATTTT	CASSRQGDLNQPQHF
TRBD2	TRBV9	TRBJ2-7	-	TGTGCCAGCAGCGTAGGAGCGGGGGCCTACGAGCAGTACTTC	CASSVGAGAYEQYF
-	TRBV28	TRBJ2-7	-	TGTGCCAGCAGCGAGGACACTTCTAGCTCCTACGAGCAGTACTTC	CASSEDTSSSYEQYF